Listed below are T cell receptor beta chains from one sample, sequenced in a study of blood T cell repertoires in COVID-19. The protocol was immunoSEQ multiplex PCR, while the TCRdb copy is restricted to in-frame clones and leaves out a portion. The table includes hundreds of thousands of clones, 75% to 90% detected once. Material: PBMCs or T cells enriched from blood (not recorded which). Receptors were obtained from a man aged 30 to 39 who had recovered from COVID-19. Both conserved end residues are part of each CDR3. Each record gives: J gene, V gene, clone size, D gene, CDR3 protein, CDR3 DNA. The D gene is left open where the match is weak. Clone size appears in some rows only: once, few, many, or a class for an expanded clone.

TRBJ2-2	TRBV4-2	.	.	CASSQGPDNGELFF	TGTGCCAGCAGCCAAGGGCCCGATAACGGGGAGCTGTTTTTT
TRBJ1-5	TRBV6-6	.	TRBD1	CASRPSTGRNQPQHF	TGTGCCAGCAGACCCTCGACAGGGCGGAATCAGCCCCAGCATTTT
TRBJ2-4	TRBV5-1	few	TRBD1	CASSLLRDSDIQYF	TGCGCCAGCAGCTTGTTAAGGGACAGTGACATTCAGTACTTC
TRBJ2-3	TRBV20-1	once	TRBD2	CSASSTSGATDTQYF	TGCAGTGCAAGTTCGACTAGCGGGGCCACAGATACGCAGTATTTT
TRBJ1-2	TRBV30	.	TRBD1	CAWSAIQDRDRVGYGYTF	TGTGCCTGGAGTGCGATACAAGACCGGGACAGGGTGGGGTATGGCTACACCTTC
TRBJ2-5	TRBV12-3/TRBV12-4	few	.	CASSGSTGETQYF	TGTGCCAGCAGTGGCTCAACGGGGGAGACCCAGTACTTC
TRBJ1-2	TRBV9	.	TRBD1	CASSGMRDRNYGYTF	TGTGCCAGCAGCGGGATGAGGGACAGAAACTATGGCTACACCTTC
TRBJ2-7	TRBV7-2	.	TRBD1	CASSLGQGTAYEQYF	TGTGCCAGCAGCTTAGGACAGGGGACGGCCTACGAGCAGTACTTC
TRBJ1-6	TRBV27	.	TRBD1	CASHGRQGAGNSPLHF	TGTGCCAGCCACGGCCGACAGGGGGCTGGCAATTCACCCCTCCACTTT
TRBJ2-2	TRBV14	.	.	CASSTQFGANTGELFF	TGTGCCAGCAGCACCCAGTTTGGGGCTAACACCGGGGAGCTGTTTTTT
TRBJ1-2	TRBV9	.	.	CASSVVTRPGDGGYTF	TGTGCCAGCAGCGTAGTCACACGTCCGGGGGACGGCGGCTACACCTTC
TRBJ2-5	TRBV2	.	TRBD1	CASRQGAEETQYF	TGTGCCAGCAGGCAGGGGGCGGAGGAGACCCAGTACTTC
TRBJ1-5	TRBV5-8	.	.	CASSPGIGNQPQHF	TGTGCCAGCAGCCCAGGGATTGGTAATCAGCCCCAGCATTTT
TRBJ1-5	TRBV12-5	.	.	CASALAIAQPQHF	TGTGCTAGTGCCCTTGCCATAGCTCAGCCCCAGCATTTT
TRBJ2-1	TRBV5-1	once	.	CASSFTRNNEQFF	TGCGCCAGCAGCTTTACTAGGAACAATGAGCAGTTCTTC
TRBJ1-5	TRBV19	few	.	CASSLTGNQPQHF	TGTGCCAGTAGTTTGACAGGTAATCAGCCCCAGCATTTT